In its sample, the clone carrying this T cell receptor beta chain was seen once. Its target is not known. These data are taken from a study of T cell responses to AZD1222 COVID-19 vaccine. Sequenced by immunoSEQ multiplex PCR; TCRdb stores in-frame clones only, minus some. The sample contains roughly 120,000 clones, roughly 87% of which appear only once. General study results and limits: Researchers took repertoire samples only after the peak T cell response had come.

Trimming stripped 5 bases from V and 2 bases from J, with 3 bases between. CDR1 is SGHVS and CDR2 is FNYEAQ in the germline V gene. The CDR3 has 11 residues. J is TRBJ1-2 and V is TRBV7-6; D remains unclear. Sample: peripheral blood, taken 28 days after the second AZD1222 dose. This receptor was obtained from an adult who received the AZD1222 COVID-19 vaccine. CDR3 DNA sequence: TGTGCCAGCAGCGTCAACTATGGCTACACCTTC. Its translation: CASSVNYGYTF.